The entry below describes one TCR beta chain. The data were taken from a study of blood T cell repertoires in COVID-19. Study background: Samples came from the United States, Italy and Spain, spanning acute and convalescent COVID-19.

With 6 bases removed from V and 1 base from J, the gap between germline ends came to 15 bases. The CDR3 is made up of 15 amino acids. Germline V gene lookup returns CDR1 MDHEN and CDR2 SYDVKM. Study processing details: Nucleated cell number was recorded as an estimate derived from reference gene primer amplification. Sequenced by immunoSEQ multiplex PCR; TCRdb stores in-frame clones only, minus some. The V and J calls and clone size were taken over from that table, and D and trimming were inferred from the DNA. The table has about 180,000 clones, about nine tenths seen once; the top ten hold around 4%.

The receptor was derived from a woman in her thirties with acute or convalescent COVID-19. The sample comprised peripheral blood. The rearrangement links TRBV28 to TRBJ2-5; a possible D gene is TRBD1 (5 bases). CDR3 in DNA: TGTGCCAGCAGCGAGAAGTGGACACTCCAAGAGACCCAGTACTTC. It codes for CASSEKWTLQETQYF.